Listed below are T cell receptor beta chains from one sample, sequenced in a study of early stage breast cancer tumors. Using immunoSEQ multiplex PCR, the repertoire was profiled, and TCRdb retains in-frame clones only, with some absent. This sample has 9,500 to 10,000 clones, with roughly 67% found just once. Input material: breast tumor tissue. These receptors all come from a person in their sixties or seventies with breast cancer. Each CDR3 is given with its conserved first and last residue. Rows may omit the clone size; those that give it use once, few, many or a size class.

clone_size: -
j_call: TRBJ2-1
v_call: TRBV6-1
cdr3_aa: CASSAVTGNEQFF

clone_size: -
j_call: TRBJ2-1
v_call: TRBV28
cdr3_aa: CASSRTSALYNEQFF

clone_size: -
j_call: TRBJ1-3
v_call: TRBV23-1
cdr3_aa: CASSQYAGYSGNTIYF

clone_size: once
j_call: TRBJ1-4
v_call: TRBV13
cdr3_aa: CASSLRGITEKLFF

clone_size: -
j_call: TRBJ2-5
v_call: TRBV4-1
cdr3_aa: CASSHSTSGRQTQYF

clone_size: -
j_call: TRBJ2-1
v_call: TRBV5-1
cdr3_aa: CASSAPGHFSDEQFF

clone_size: -
j_call: TRBJ1-6
v_call: TRBV11-3
cdr3_aa: CASSQNRLSPLHF

clone_size: once
j_call: TRBJ2-3
v_call: TRBV27
cdr3_aa: CASSLSKASDTQYF

clone_size: -
j_call: TRBJ2-3
v_call: TRBV2
cdr3_aa: CASRGGSPTDTQYF

clone_size: medium-sized
j_call: TRBJ2-7
v_call: TRBV27
cdr3_aa: CASSFPGSEQYF

clone_size: -
j_call: TRBJ2-2
v_call: TRBV2
cdr3_aa: CATASSTRQTGELFF

clone_size: -
j_call: TRBJ1-1
v_call: TRBV18
cdr3_aa: CASSLGDTEAFF

clone_size: once
j_call: TRBJ1-4
v_call: TRBV5-4
cdr3_aa: CASSLGPQGVQQEKLFF

clone_size: -
j_call: TRBJ2-3
v_call: TRBV19
cdr3_aa: CASSRSGSGDTQYF

clone_size: -
j_call: TRBJ1-3
v_call: TRBV6-6
cdr3_aa: CASSRDSSSGNTIYF

clone_size: -
j_call: TRBJ1-1
v_call: TRBV18
cdr3_aa: CASSPREGKTAEAFF

clone_size: -
j_call: TRBJ1-5
v_call: TRBV6-1
cdr3_aa: CASSGWGNQHF

clone_size: few
j_call: TRBJ2-7
v_call: TRBV2
cdr3_aa: CASSDLDTSYEQYF

clone_size: -
j_call: TRBJ1-1
v_call: TRBV9
cdr3_aa: CASSMGMGEAFF

clone_size: -
j_call: TRBJ2-5
v_call: TRBV28
cdr3_aa: CASSLEGETQYF

clone_size: -
j_call: TRBJ2-7
v_call: TRBV4-2
cdr3_aa: CASSQADRSYEQYF

clone_size: once
j_call: TRBJ2-2
v_call: TRBV11-2
cdr3_aa: CASTLEIIGGRRTGELFF

clone_size: -
j_call: TRBJ2-6
v_call: TRBV7-9
cdr3_aa: CASSSGGGRASGANVLTF

clone_size: -
j_call: TRBJ2-3
v_call: TRBV7-9
cdr3_aa: CASSATSGADTQYF

clone_size: -
j_call: TRBJ1-1
v_call: TRBV5-1
cdr3_aa: CASGTRMGQLGTEAFF

clone_size: once
j_call: TRBJ1-5
v_call: TRBV11-3
cdr3_aa: CASSFGQPQHF

clone_size: -
j_call: TRBJ2-5
v_call: TRBV6-1
cdr3_aa: CASSRDAETQYF

clone_size: -
j_call: TRBJ1-6
v_call: TRBV7-8
cdr3_aa: CASSLVEGNYNSPLHF

clone_size: -
j_call: TRBJ2-7
v_call: TRBV10-3
cdr3_aa: CAISRDIGSYEQYF

clone_size: once
j_call: TRBJ1-3
v_call: TRBV5-1
cdr3_aa: CASSLEVRSSGNTIYF

clone_size: few
j_call: TRBJ2-1
v_call: TRBV7-8
cdr3_aa: CASSLVVGTGYNEQFF

clone_size: -
j_call: TRBJ2-7
v_call: TRBV11-2
cdr3_aa: CASSSDNLEQYF

clone_size: -
j_call: TRBJ1-4
v_call: TRBV28
cdr3_aa: CASSPPRPEKLFF

clone_size: -
j_call: TRBJ1-1
v_call: TRBV27
cdr3_aa: CASSLLGQGTPFF

clone_size: -
j_call: TRBJ2-3
v_call: TRBV29-1
cdr3_aa: CSAYTDTQYF

clone_size: -
j_call: TRBJ1-4
v_call: TRBV5-6
cdr3_aa: CASSYISANEKLFF

clone_size: medium-sized
j_call: TRBJ2-5
v_call: TRBV19
cdr3_aa: CASSREETQYF

clone_size: -
j_call: TRBJ2-1
v_call: TRBV5-1
cdr3_aa: CASSLVGVDEQFF

clone_size: once
j_call: TRBJ1-1
v_call: TRBV6-1
cdr3_aa: CASSEDGRRNTEAFF